This T cell receptor beta chain was documented in a study of shared clonotypes between healthy human individuals. The repertoire was sequenced with immunoSEQ multiplex PCR; TCRdb's copy has only in-frame clones and lacks some. In the table there are 2 million to 2.5 million clones, 85% to 95% of which are singletons. V shed 5 bases, J shed 8 bases, and the junction held 9 bases outside the gene matches. There are 15 residues in the CDR3. Per germline, CDR1 SGHTA and CDR2 FQGNSA. The sample was naive CD4+ T cells from PBMCs. Indicated subset: CD45RA+ positively selected. V usage is TRBV7-2 and J usage is TRBJ1-4, with TRBD1 matching 9 bases. The TCR sequence derives from a man younger than 35 in good health. Some clones in this sample may be carry-over from other donors' samples. The CDR3 nucleotides are TGTGCCAGCAGCGCAACAGGGGGCTCAAGGGAAAAACTGTTTTTT. This gives the protein CASSATGGSREKLFF.